These 31 T cell receptor beta chains were sequenced from one sample in a study of CD8 T cells in ankylosing spondylitis. Study-wide findings and caveats: What appeared characteristic of ankylosing spondylitis blood was a TCR beta motif of eight highly homologous variants.

TCRdb recomputed calls from the 5' RACE reads with MiXCR, one row per CDR3 protein. The sample comprises a few hundred thousand distinct CDR3 sequences, approximately 20% of which are singletons, and approximately 16% rests with the top ten. No antigen has been assigned to these receptors. The sequenced sample consisted of blood, either unsorted or a sorted T cell fraction (not recorded which). These receptors originate from a male donor with ankylosing spondylitis.

This clonotype appeared a few times. The gene calls are TRBV20-1 and TRBJ2-1; 14 bases are shared with TRBD2. CDR3 length: 16 amino acids. After removal of 5 bases from V and 3 bases from J, the junction contained 6 bases not matched to a gene. CDR1 is DFQATT, CDR2 SNEGSKA, per germline (reference sequence). The CDR3 spells CSAFIGTSGSYNEQFF. The CDR3 DNA is TGCAGTGCTTTTATTGGGACTAGCGGGAGCTACAATGAGCAGTTCTTC.

The sample holds many counts of this clonotype. The chain carries TRBV24-1 and TRBJ2-2; no reliable D call. The CDR3 spans 17 residues. Germline CDR1 KGHDR, CDR2 SFDVKD. V was clipped by 3 bases and J by 5 bases, with 18 bases between them. CDR3 sequence: CATSDRTRAPWTGELFF. In nucleotides, the CDR3 is TGTGCCACCAGTGATCGGACCCGGGCCCCGTGGACCGGGGAGCTGTTTTTT.

V gene TRBV20-1 combines with J gene TRBJ1-3; no clear D. There are 14 residues in the CDR3. Germline CDR1 is DFQATT and CDR2 is SNEGSKA (reference sequence). The V and J ends lost 6 bases and 1 base respectively, with 13 bases between them. CDR3 sequence reads: CSAGRVGSGNTIYF. In nucleotides, the CDR3 is TGCAGTGCAGGCCGCGTCGGTTCTGGAAACACCATATATTTT.

This clonotype has a handful of counts. This rearrangement joins TRBV27 to TRBJ2-7; D remains unclear. Trimming shortened V by 6 bases and J by 5 bases, and 14 bases separated the two germline ends. The CDR3 extends over 13 amino acids. Looked up from germline, CDR1 is MNHEY and CDR2 is SMNVEV (reference sequence). CDR3 nucleotides: TGTGCCAGCAGAGGTATGGGAAGCCACGAGCAGTACTTC. This codes for CASRGMGSHEQYF.

This clonotype occurred a few times. V and J are TRBV28 and TRBJ1-5, with D unresolved. Per the germline V gene, CDR1 is MDHEN and CDR2 is SYDVKM. V was shortened by 5 bases and J by 1 base, with 12 bases between the two germline ends. This CDR3 region has 15 residues. The CDR3 sequence: CASSLWTESNQPQHF. In DNA form, the CDR3 reads TGTGCCAGCAGTCTCTGGACCGAAAGCAATCAGCCCCAGCATTTT.

The chain has TRBV20-1 and TRBJ2-7; tentatively, D is TRBD1 (5 bases). V lost 3 bases, J lost 4 bases, and 10 bases lay in between. The CDR3 is 12 residues long. Germline V gives CDR1 DFQATT, CDR2 SNEGSKA (reference sequence). The CDR3 bases are TGCAGTGCTAGCGGCAGGGAATACGAGCAGTACTTC. Encoded protein: CSASGREYEQYF.

The genes are TRBV12-3 or TRBV12-4 and TRBJ1-3; perhaps TRBD1 as D (5 bases). V was clipped by 3 bases and J by 2 bases, with 11 bases between them. The CDR3 extends over 15 amino acids. The CDR3 sequence: CASSLFGGAGNTIYF. CDR3 DNA sequence: TGTGCCAGCAGTTTGTTCGGGGGGGCTGGAAACACCATATATTTT.

This chain links TRBV5-6 with TRBJ2-2; 9 bases fit TRBD2. V trimming: 3 bases; J trimming: 1 base; junction bases outside the gene matches: 13. This CDR3 has 19 amino acids. CDR1 and CDR2 (germline): SGHDT, YYEEEE. For the CDR3, the DNA is TGTGCCAGCAGCTCAAAGTCTTCTAGCGGGGATCTGAACACCGGGGAGCTGTTTTTT. It yields the protein CASSSKSSSGDLNTGELFF.

In its sample, this clonotype was seen a few times. The J gene is TRBJ1-4, the V gene TRBV27; D is perhaps TRBD1 (6 bases). In germline, CDR1 is MNHEY, CDR2 SMNVEV (reference sequence). This CDR3 contains 14 residues. V gave up 5 bases and J gave up 7 bases, with 14 bases separating them. DNA of the CDR3: TGTGCCAGCAGTCGCACAGGGCCAGGTGAAAAACTGTTTTTT. Translated, it gives CASSRTGPGEKLFF.

The chain combines TRBV5-1 with TRBJ2-5, with 16 positions matching TRBD2. The CDR3 has 22 amino acids. V dropped 3 bases and J dropped 1; count of bases not matched to a gene: 18. The germline V gene has CDR1 SGHRS and CDR2 YFSETQ. The CDR3 DNA is TGCGCCAGCAGCTGGCGGATTGGACAGGGACTAGCGGGAGGGCAGGGCCAAGAGACCCAGTACTTC. Amino acids: CASSWRIGQGLAGGQGQETQYF.

The chain combines TRBV7-8 with TRBJ2-1; D call uncertain. Looked up from germline, CDR1 is SGHVS and CDR2 is FQNEAQ. CDR3 length: 15 residues. Trimming cost V 5 bases and J 0 bases, with 11 bases left between them. The DNA for the CDR3 is TGTGCCAGCAGCCCAGTGGCCCACTCCTACAATGAGCAGTTCTTC. The encoded protein is CASSPVAHSYNEQFF.

This clonotype was seen more than once but under ten times. This chain uses TRBV7-8 with TRBJ2-7; D might be TRBD1 or TRBD2, each matching 6 bases. The germline V gene has CDR1 SGHVS and CDR2 FQNEAQ. The CDR3 is 15 amino acids. The germline V and J ends were trimmed by 4 bases and 3 bases, with 16 bases remaining between them. The CDR3 is CASSSTRDNYYEQYF. CDR3 bases: TGTGCCAGCAGCTCGACTAGGGACAATTACTACGAGCAGTACTTC.

This rearrangement joins TRBV30 to TRBJ2-3; D gene unclear. CDR3 size: 11 residues. Germline V gene lookup returns CDR1 GTSNPN and CDR2 SVGIG (reference sequence). V lost 3 bases to trimming and J lost 9 bases, with 10 bases between them. The CDR3 sequence is CAWRVLRTQYF. DNA for the CDR3: TGTGCCTGGAGAGTCTTGCGGACGCAGTATTTT.

The chain is built from TRBV29-1 and TRBJ1-5; TRBD1 agrees at 9 bases. This CDR3 has 15 residues. The J segment lost 2 bases and the V segment lost 4 bases, leaving 6 bases of the junction unmatched. From germline, CDR1 is SQVTM and CDR2 ANQGSEA. The CDR3 region has the DNA TGCAGCGTTGTACAGGGGGCAGGAGGCAATCAGCCCCAGCATTTT. It encodes CSVVQGAGGNQPQHF.

The chain uses TRBV6-5 and TRBJ1-1, with 7 bases lining up with TRBD1. CDR1 MNHEY and CDR2 SVGAGI come from the germline V gene. Germline trimming cut 2 bases from V and 3 bases from J; bases unmatched to any gene: 12. The CDR3 has 17 residues. CDR3 sequence: CASSYPLGGRGDTEAFF. In DNA, the CDR3 is TGTGCCAGCAGTTACCCCCTGGGTGGCAGGGGGGACACTGAAGCTTTCTTT.

This rearrangement joins TRBV5-1 to TRBJ2-4, with 7 bases lining up with TRBD1. J gave up 0 bases and V 4 bases, and 16 bases lay outside the gene matches. CDR1 is SGHRS and CDR2 is YFSETQ in the germline V gene. This CDR3 is built from 19 residues. CDR3 residues: CASSPYTGASALAKNIQYF. The DNA of the CDR3 is TGCGCCAGCAGCCCCTATACAGGGGCTTCTGCCCTAGCCAAAAACATTCAGTACTTC.

This clonotype has more than one count but fewer than ten. The chain uses TRBV19 and TRBJ1-1; no clear D gene. Germline CDR1 LNHDA, CDR2 SQIVND (reference sequence). Trimming shortened V by 7 bases and J by 3 bases, and 12 bases separated the two germline ends. The CDR3 sequence is 13 residues long. The DNA of the CDR3 is TGTGCCAGTAACAACATCGGGTACACTGAAGCTTTCTTT. It yields the protein CASNNIGYTEAFF.

V and J are TRBV5-1 and TRBJ1-2, with 10 bases aligning to TRBD1. The length of the CDR3 is 15 residues. Germline lookup yields CDR1 SGHRS and CDR2 YFSETQ. Trimming cost V 3 bases and J 1 base; bases outside gene matches: 3. CDR3 loop: CASSWTGGGNYGYTF. The CDR3 bases are TGCGCCAGCAGCTGGACAGGGGGAGGTAACTATGGCTACACCTTC.

This clonotype was seen at least ten times. The chain links TRBV2 to TRBJ2-1; maybe TRBD2 (6 bases). Germline loops: CDR1 SNHLY, CDR2 FYNNEI. V lost 6 bases to trimming and J lost 1 base, with 10 bases between them. The CDR3 has 14 residues. CDR3 protein: CASSPGLSYNEQFF. CDR3 bases: TGTGCCAGCAGCCCGGGACTTTCCTACAATGAGCAGTTCTTC.

This clonotype was observed a few times. CDR3 DNA sequence: TGTGCCAGCAGTGGGTTAGCGGGATACAATGAGCAGTTCTTC. Translating gives CASSGLAGYNEQFF. This chain links TRBV2 with TRBJ2-1; TRBD2 matches 8 bases. The J segment lost 4 bases and the V segment lost 4 bases, leaving 3 bases of the junction unmatched. The CDR3 has 14 residues. The germline V gene encodes CDR1 SNHLY and CDR2 FYNNEI. The entire variable domain, with the rest obtained from reference TRBV2 and TRBJ2-1, is as follows: EPEVTQTPSHQVTQMGQEVILRCVPISNHLYFYWYRQILGQKVEFLVSFYNNEISEKSEIFDDQFSVERPDGSNFTLKIRSTKLEDSAMYFCASSGLAGYNEQFFGPGTRLTVL.

The chain carries TRBV7-7 and TRBJ2-3; 7 nucleotides match TRBD2. CDR1 and CDR2 (germline): SSHAT, FNYEAQ (reference sequence). This CDR3 has 13 residues. The CDR3 loop reads CASSNPGEGTQYF. CDR3 in DNA: TGTGCTAGCTCAAACCCGGGGGAGGGTACGCAGTATTTT.

There are a few counts of this clonotype. This chain uses TRBV11-2 with TRBJ1-4; D is possibly TRBD1 (5 bases). This CDR3 spans 14 amino acids. Trimming took 1 base from V and 8 from J, leaving 11 bases between them. Looked up from germline, CDR1 is SGHAT and CDR2 is FQNNGV. DNA for the CDR3: TGTGCCAGCAGCTTAGCTGGAAGGGACGAAAAACTGTTTTTT. Translated, it gives CASSLAGRDEKLFF. The full variable domain, its missing parts supplied by reference TRBV11-2 and TRBJ1-4, is EAGVAQSPRYKIIEKRQSVAFWCNPISGHATLYWYQQILGQGPKLLIQFQNNGVVDDSQLPKDRFSAERLKGVDSTLKIQPAKLEDSAVYLCASSLAGRDEKLFFGSGTQLSVL.

The rearrangement uses TRBV7-3 and TRBJ2-2; D may match TRBD1 or TRBD2 (5 bases each). V dropped 3 bases and J dropped 3 bases, with 14 bases sitting between them. Germline V gives CDR1 SGHTA, CDR2 FQGTGA. The CDR3 runs 16 residues. As DNA, the CDR3 is TGTGCCAGCAGCTTGTGGGGGACGCCCGACACCGGGGAGCTGTTTTTT. It is translated as CASSLWGTPDTGELFF.

J is TRBJ2-7 and V is TRBV5-1; D is uncertain. V gave up 2 bases and J gave up 5 bases, with 14 bases separating them. CDR3 length: 14 amino acids. Germline V lookup: CDR1 SGHRS, CDR2 YFSETQ. The CDR3: CASSFKGGENEQYF. The CDR3 DNA sequence: TGCGCCAGCAGCTTCAAGGGCGGTGAGAACGAGCAGTACTTC.

This clonotype was seen a few times. This chain uses TRBV4-2 with TRBJ2-2; 11 bases agree with TRBD2. The V and J ends lost 0 bases and 5 bases, in that order; junction bases with no gene match: 5. The germline V gene encodes CDR1 LGHNA and CDR2 YNFKEQ. This CDR3 spans 17 amino acids. This chain's CDR3 is CASSQERVAGGTGELFF. In DNA, the CDR3 is TGTGCCAGCAGCCAAGAGCGGGTAGCGGGAGGGACCGGGGAGCTGTTTTTT.

This clonotype was seen a handful of times. The chain combines TRBV6-1 with TRBJ2-3; 8 bases line up with TRBD2. In germline, CDR1 is MNHNS, CDR2 SASEGT. The CDR3 contains 15 residues. V lost 5 bases, J lost 2 bases, and 6 bases stayed unmatched. The CDR3 here is CASSLPSGPTDTQYF. CDR3 sequence (DNA): TGTGCCAGCAGTCTCCCTAGCGGGCCCACAGATACGCAGTATTTT.

The chain has TRBV28 and TRBJ1-1, with a weak D call TRBD1 (6 bases). Germline-derived CDR1 and CDR2 are MDHEN and SYDVKM. V was clipped by 8 bases and J by 4 bases, with 20 bases between them. The CDR3 totals 15 residues. As DNA, the CDR3 is TGTGCCAGCCATAAATCCCAGGGGCGAGGCACTGAAGCTTTCTTT. Its translation is CASHKSQGRGTEAFF. Complete variable domain (other parts from reference TRBV28 and TRBJ1-1): DVKVTQSSRYLVKRTGEKVFLECVQDMDHENMFWYRQDPGLGLRLIYFSYDVKMKEKGDIPEGYSVSREKKERFSLILESASTNQTSMYLCASHKSQGRGTEAFFGQGTRLTVV.

This clonotype was found a few times. This rearrangement joins TRBV7-9 to TRBJ2-1; no firm D call. This CDR3 contains 12 residues. V shed 5 bases and J shed 7 bases, with 9 bases lying between them. Germline V gene data show CDR1 as SEHNR and CDR2 as FQNEAQ (reference sequence). The CDR3 nucleotides are TGTGCCAGCAGCAAAGTGGGGAATGAGCAGTTCTTC. Protein product: CASSKVGNEQFF.

In this sample, this clonotype turned up a few times. The V and J genes are TRBV6-1 and TRBJ2-4; D unclear. V lost 1 base to trimming and J lost 0 bases, with 10 bases between them. This CDR3 contains 16 residues. Germline V gene lookup returns CDR1 MNHNS and CDR2 SASEGT. The CDR3 nucleotides are TGTGCCAGCAGTGAAGTAGGGAACCTAGCCAAAAACATTCAGTACTTC. Translation gives CASSEVGNLAKNIQYF.

The V gene is TRBV6-5, the J gene TRBJ1-3; 8 nucleotides line up with TRBD1. The CDR3 spans 17 residues. The trim removed 3 bases at V and 0 bases at J, leaving 7 bases unmatched. Germline CDR1 is MNHEY and CDR2 is SVGAGI. CDR3: CASSYPPGTGSGNTIYF. CDR3 in DNA: TGTGCCAGCAGTTATCCGCCCGGGACAGGCTCTGGAAACACCATATATTTT.

The V gene is TRBV4-3, the J gene TRBJ2-2; D remains ambiguous. Germline assignment: CDR1 LGHNA and CDR2 YSLEER. The CDR3 sequence is 14 residues long. The V and J ends lost 4 bases and 6 bases respectively, with 12 bases between them. CDR3 amino acids: CASSPPGGAGELFF. The CDR3 DNA is TGCGCCAGCAGCCCCCCCGGCGGTGCCGGGGAGCTGTTTTTT.